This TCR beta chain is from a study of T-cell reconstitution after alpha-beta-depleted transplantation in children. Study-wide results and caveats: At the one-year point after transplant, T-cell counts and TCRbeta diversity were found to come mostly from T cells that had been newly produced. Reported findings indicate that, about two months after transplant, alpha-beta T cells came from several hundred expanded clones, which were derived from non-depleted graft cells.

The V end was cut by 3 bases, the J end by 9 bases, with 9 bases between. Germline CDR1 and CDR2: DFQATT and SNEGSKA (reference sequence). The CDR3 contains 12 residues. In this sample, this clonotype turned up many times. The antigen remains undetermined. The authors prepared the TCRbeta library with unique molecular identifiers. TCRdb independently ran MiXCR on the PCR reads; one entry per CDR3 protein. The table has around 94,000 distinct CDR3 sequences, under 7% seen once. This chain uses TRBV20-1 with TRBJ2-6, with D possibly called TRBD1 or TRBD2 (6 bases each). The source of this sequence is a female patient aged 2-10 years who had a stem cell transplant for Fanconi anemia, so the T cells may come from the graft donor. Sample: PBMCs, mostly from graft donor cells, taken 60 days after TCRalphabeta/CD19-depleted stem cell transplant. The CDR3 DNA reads TGCAGTGCTAGTCGGGGGCTCAACGTCCTGACTTTC. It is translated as CSASRGLNVLTF.